These T cell receptor beta chains were read from a single sample in a study of cytomegalovirus exposure and HLA in healthy donors. Data came from immunoSEQ multiplex PCR; TCRdb stores just in-frame clones and leaves some out. The sample has 130,000 to 150,000 clones, approximately 80% seen once. The sequencing input was PBMCs. The receptors shown here come from a male donor in good health and CMV-seronegative. The CDR3 runs from the conserved cysteine through the conserved F or W. Rows may omit the clone size; those that give it use once, few, many or a size class.

TRBV7-7,.,TRBJ1-1,CASSVDRDTEAFF
TRBV9,.,TRBJ1-2,CASSVPRIGGASSYGYTF
TRBV5-8,.,TRBJ2-5,CASSLVRGGQYF
TRBV2,few,TRBJ1-1,CASRALNTEAFF
TRBV5-1,.,TRBJ2-2,CASSFSGGPTGELFF
TRBV10-3,.,TRBJ2-4,CAISEGLAKNIQYF
TRBV7-9,.,TRBJ2-7,CASSLRPGQDYEQYF
TRBV7-6,once,TRBJ1-1,CASSSFQVNTEAFF
TRBV6-1,.,TRBJ2-3,CASSEVPSSTDTQYF
TRBV2,.,TRBJ2-1,CASRRAPQLEQFF
TRBV5-1,.,TRBJ2-7,CASSLKGARVHEQYF
TRBV30,few,TRBJ1-2,CALQGDRYGYTF
TRBV7-2,.,TRBJ2-7,CASSGSGGPYEQYF
TRBV29-1,few,TRBJ2-4,CSVGTGDGRNIQYF
TRBV4-2,.,TRBJ1-2,CASSHRDGYTF
TRBV18,once,TRBJ2-7,CASSPGGLYEQYF
TRBV28,few,TRBJ1-3,CASSLGTSSGNTIYF
TRBV18,.,TRBJ1-2,CASSPSEGINYGYTF
TRBV5-5,.,TRBJ1-6,CASSLTEISPLHF
TRBV5-1,.,TRBJ2-3,CASSLVYPLTSTDTQYF
TRBV5-1,once,TRBJ2-1,CASSLEGYRENEQFF
TRBV27,few,TRBJ1-2,CAIWSGGGGYTF
TRBV7-2,.,TRBJ1-3,CASSSDNTWGTIYF
TRBV27,.,TRBJ1-2,CASREGPGNYGYTF
TRBV18,few,TRBJ2-7,CASSPAGGQSSYEQYF
TRBV6-1,.,TRBJ2-5,CASIGGGAGETQYF
TRBV28,.,TRBJ2-7,CASSLPGGGESSYEQYF
TRBV19,.,TRBJ2-2,CASSIGRWTGELFF
TRBV28,.,TRBJ1-1,CASRFIQNTEAFF
TRBV19,.,TRBJ1-5,CASSIAVRGSNQPQHF
TRBV4-1,.,TRBJ1-1,CASSQGLLGTEAFF
TRBV7-9,.,TRBJ1-4,CASSRLQSTNEKLFF
TRBV28,few,TRBJ2-7,CASSLRSNSPYEQYF
TRBV9,.,TRBJ1-6,CASSASSGQGDNNSPLHF
TRBV6-1,.,TRBJ2-7,CASNPGTGLPEQYF
TRBV5-1,few,TRBJ2-7,CASTPRDTYEQYF
TRBV27,.,TRBJ2-3,CASRAVGSSADTQYF
TRBV9,.,TRBJ1-3,CASSVELPGGSGNTIYF
TRBV28,.,TRBJ1-2,CASTSGQGVNGYTF
TRBV9,.,TRBJ2-1,CASSVGLLLDNEQFF
TRBV25-1,few,TRBJ1-1,CASTEKQGNTEAFF